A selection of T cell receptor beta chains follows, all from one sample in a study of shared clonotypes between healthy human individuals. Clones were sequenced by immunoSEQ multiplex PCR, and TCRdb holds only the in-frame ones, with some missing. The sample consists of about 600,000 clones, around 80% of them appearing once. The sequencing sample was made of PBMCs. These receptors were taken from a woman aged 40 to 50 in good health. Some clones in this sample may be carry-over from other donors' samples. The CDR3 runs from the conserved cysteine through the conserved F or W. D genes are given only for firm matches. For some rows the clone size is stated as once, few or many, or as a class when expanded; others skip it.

CDR3 DNA: TGTGCCTGGAGTAGGAGCCAAGAGACCCAGTACTTC
CDR3 protein: CAWSRSQETQYF
D gene: -
V gene: TRBV30
J gene: TRBJ2-5
clone size: few
CDR3 length: 12

CDR3 DNA: TGTGCCAGCAGAGACGTCGGGGGCGCAGGGAACACCATATATTTT
CDR3 protein: CASRDVGGAGNTIYF
D gene: -
V gene: TRBV28
J gene: TRBJ1-3
clone size: -
CDR3 length: 15

CDR3 DNA: TGTGCCAGCTCTTCGCAGTGGGGACAGGGCACAGATACGCAGTATTTT
CDR3 protein: CASSSQWGQGTDTQYF
D gene: TRBD1
V gene: TRBV18
J gene: TRBJ2-3
clone size: -
CDR3 length: 16

CDR3 DNA: TGCAGCGTGAACAGGGAATATAGGCTCTCGGATAATTCACCCCTCCACTTT
CDR3 protein: CSVNREYRLSDNSPLHF
D gene: -
V gene: TRBV29-1
J gene: TRBJ1-6
clone size: once
CDR3 length: 17

CDR3 DNA: TGTGCCAGTAGTAGGACGGTTCGAAACACCATATATTTT
CDR3 protein: CASSRTVRNTIYF
D gene: -
V gene: TRBV19
J gene: TRBJ1-3
clone size: -
CDR3 length: 13

CDR3 DNA: TGTGCCAGCAGCCCCCGAGGGACTAGCGGGATTTCCTACAATGAGCAGTTCTTC
CDR3 protein: CASSPRGTSGISYNEQFF
D gene: TRBD2
V gene: TRBV7-3
J gene: TRBJ2-1
clone size: -
CDR3 length: 18

CDR3 DNA: TGTGCCAGCAGCCATTGGCAATTACAATCTGGGGGAACTGAAGCTTTCTTT
CDR3 protein: CASSHWQLQSGGTEAFF
D gene: -
V gene: TRBV7-9
J gene: TRBJ1-1
clone size: few
CDR3 length: 17

CDR3 DNA: TGCGCCAGCAGCCTCCCCGGGACCAACATTCAGTACTTC
CDR3 protein: CASSLPGTNIQYF
D gene: -
V gene: TRBV4-1
J gene: TRBJ2-4
clone size: -
CDR3 length: 13

CDR3 DNA: TGTGCCAGTAGTATCTTGGGGGACCAGCCCCAGCATTTT
CDR3 protein: CASSILGDQPQHF
D gene: -
V gene: TRBV19
J gene: TRBJ1-5
clone size: -
CDR3 length: 13

CDR3 DNA: TGTGCCAGCAGCTCTCCGGGACAGGGGGCAAAAAGTAACTATGGCTACACCTTC
CDR3 protein: CASSSPGQGAKSNYGYTF
D gene: TRBD1
V gene: TRBV11-2
J gene: TRBJ1-2
clone size: few
CDR3 length: 18

CDR3 DNA: TGTGCCAGCAGCCGGGGGGGACAGGGGACAAAAAACATTCAGTACTTC
CDR3 protein: CASSRGGQGTKNIQYF
D gene: TRBD1
V gene: TRBV11-3
J gene: TRBJ2-4
clone size: few
CDR3 length: 16

CDR3 DNA: TGTGCCAGCAACACCCCGCCCGGGGAGCAGTACTTC
CDR3 protein: CASNTPPGEQYF
D gene: -
V gene: TRBV28
J gene: TRBJ2-5
clone size: -
CDR3 length: 12

CDR3 DNA: TGTGCCAGCAGCAAAAGACAGGTCACGTCCTATGGCTACACCTTC
CDR3 protein: CASSKRQVTSYGYTF
D gene: -
V gene: TRBV9
J gene: TRBJ1-2
clone size: -
CDR3 length: 15

CDR3 DNA: TGCGCCAGCAGCGGACAGGGCAACACCGGGGAGCTGTTTTTT
CDR3 protein: CASSGQGNTGELFF
D gene: TRBD1
V gene: TRBV5-1
J gene: TRBJ2-2
clone size: few
CDR3 length: 14

CDR3 DNA: TGCGCCAGCAGCCAATTAGAGCGGGACTACGAGCAGTACTTC
CDR3 protein: CASSQLERDYEQYF
D gene: TRBD2
V gene: TRBV5-1
J gene: TRBJ2-7
clone size: -
CDR3 length: 14

CDR3 DNA: TGTGCCAGCAGTTTACGGACTAGCGGGAGGGCCTTTTCCTACGAGCAGTACTTC
CDR3 protein: CASSLRTSGRAFSYEQYF
D gene: TRBD2
V gene: TRBV28
J gene: TRBJ2-7
clone size: -
CDR3 length: 18

CDR3 DNA: TGCGCCAGCAGGAGGACTAGCGGGAGGGATGAGCAGTTCTTC
CDR3 protein: CASRRTSGRDEQFF
D gene: TRBD2
V gene: TRBV5-1
J gene: TRBJ2-1
clone size: -
CDR3 length: 14

CDR3 DNA: TGTGCCAGCAGCTTAAACAGGGATGAGCAGTTCTTC
CDR3 protein: CASSLNRDEQFF
D gene: -
V gene: TRBV11-2
J gene: TRBJ2-1
clone size: few
CDR3 length: 12

CDR3 DNA: TGTGCCAGCAGGGAGACGTATGAAGCTTTCTTT
CDR3 protein: CASRETYEAFF
D gene: -
V gene: TRBV25-1
J gene: TRBJ1-1
clone size: -
CDR3 length: 11

CDR3 DNA: TGTACCAGCAGTTTCCTCCGCTACTCACCATACGAGCAGTACTTC
CDR3 protein: CTSSFLRYSPYEQYF
D gene: -
V gene: TRBV7-8
J gene: TRBJ2-7
clone size: -
CDR3 length: 15